One and the same sample provided the 17 T cell receptor beta chains below, sequenced in a study of Ad26.COV2.S vaccination and SARS-CoV-2 variants. The sample's treatment: some 19 received Ad26.COV2.S at low or high dose, single or two shots; a few received placebo; per-sample allocation not given. At day 63 after the first vaccine or placebo injection, samples were drawn. The protocol was immunoSEQ multiplex PCR, while the TCRdb copy is restricted to in-frame clones and leaves out a portion. The sample lists about half a million clones, about nine tenths occurring once. Sample: peripheral blood, taken in a trial of Ad26.COV2.S vaccine versus placebo. These receptors all come from a person aged 18-65 years who received the Ad26.COV2.S COVID-19 vaccine or a placebo.

The chain is built from TRBV7-2 and TRBJ1-2; 9 bases align to TRBD1. Germline assignment: CDR1 SGHTA and CDR2 FQGNSA. This CDR3 has 15 residues. The trim removed 5 bases at V and 5 bases at J, leaving 9 bases unmatched. The CDR3 DNA sequence: TGTGCCAGCAGCCTACAGGGGGCAAAAGGGTATGGCTACACCTTC. Amino acids: CASSLQGAKGYGYTF.

The chain couples TRBV5-1 to TRBJ2-1, with D unclear. Trimming removed 0 bases at V and 10 bases at J, with 5 bases between. This CDR3 comprises 11 residues. The germline CDR1 and CDR2 sequences are SGHRS and YFSETQ. CDR3 loop: CASSLGREQFF. In DNA, the CDR3 is TGCGCCAGCAGCTTGGGAAGGGAGCAGTTCTTC.

V and J are TRBV27 and TRBJ1-4, with TRBD1 matching 7 bases. J lost 6 bases, V lost 0 bases, and 1 base had no gene match. The CDR3 extends over 14 amino acids. Germline V gene sequence: CDR1 MNHEY, CDR2 SMNVEV (reference sequence). CDR3 nucleotides: TGTGCCAGCAGTTTATCAGGGACAGATGAAAAACTGTTTTTT. Its translation is CASSLSGTDEKLFF.

On this clone itself: The same CDR3 can be traced to other DNA sequences in this sample. V usage is TRBV30 and J usage is TRBJ2-3; possible D gene TRBD2, 6 bases. Trimming removed 0 bases from V and 4 bases from J, with 11 bases in between. Germline V gene data show CDR1 as GTSNPN and CDR2 as SVGIG (reference sequence). This CDR3 comprises 14 residues. In DNA form, the CDR3 reads TGTGCCTGGAGTGTACGGGGAGGCGCAGATACGCAGTATTTT. Protein: CAWSVRGGADTQYF. The entire variable domain, with the rest obtained from reference TRBV30 and TRBJ2-3, is as follows: SQTIHQWPATLVQPVGSPLSLECTVEGTSNPNLYWYRQAAGRGLQLLFYSVGIGQISSEVPQNLSASRPQDRQFILSSKKLLLSDSGFYLCAWSVRGGADTQYFGPGTRLTVL.

The chain joins TRBV28 to TRBJ2-6; TRBD1 agrees at 7 bases. CDR1 is MDHEN and CDR2 is SYDVKM in the germline V gene. This CDR3 has 17 residues. V lost 3 bases and J lost 2; bases outside the gene matches: 7. The DNA for the CDR3 is TGTGCCAGCAGTTTCTTATTCGACAGGGCTGGGGCCAACGTCCTGACTTTC. This sequence encodes CASSFLFDRAGANVLTF.

This rearrangement joins TRBV18 to TRBJ1-2, with D possibly TRBD1 on 5 matching bases. Deletions cut 1 base from V and 6 bases from J, with 6 bases between. This CDR3 has 12 residues. Germline loops: CDR1 KGHSH, CDR2 LQKENI. CDR3 protein: CASSPQQDGYTF. For the CDR3, the DNA is TGTGCCAGCTCACCACAACAGGATGGCTACACCTTC.

This clone was counted only a few times. This chain uses TRBV27 with TRBJ1-1; D is unresolved. The ends were cut back, 3 bases at V and 0 bases at J, with 14 bases in the middle. The germline gives CDR1 MNHEY, CDR2 SMNVEV (reference sequence). The CDR3 consists of 16 residues. Here the CDR3 reads CASSFSGQLMNTEAFF. Here the CDR3 DNA reads TGTGCCAGCAGTTTCTCCGGGCAACTCATGAACACTGAAGCTTTCTTT.

The V gene is TRBV19, the J gene TRBJ1-1, with TRBD1 as a possible D gene (6 bases). The V end was cut by 7 bases, the J end by 6 bases, with 18 bases between. Germline V lookup: CDR1 LNHDA, CDR2 SQIVND (reference sequence). This CDR3 has 14 amino acids. CDR3 amino acids: CASIPNRDSSEAFF. In nucleotides, the CDR3 is TGTGCCAGTATTCCAAACAGGGATAGCTCTGAAGCTTTCTTT.

This clone was counted only a few times. The chain couples TRBV5-4 to TRBJ2-7; 8 nucleotides line up with TRBD1. Trimming removed 5 bases from V and 3 bases from J; junction bases left unmatched: 13. In germline, CDR1 is SGHNT, CDR2 YYREEE (reference sequence). The CDR3 runs 16 residues. The CDR3 DNA follows: TGTGCCAGCAGTGTCCTCGGAGGACAGGGACACTACGAGCAGTACTTC. Translation gives CASSVLGGQGHYEQYF. Together with reference TRBV5-4 and TRBJ2-7, the CDR3 gives the full variable domain: ETGVTQSPTHLIKTRGQQVTLRCSSQSGHNTVSWYQQALGQGPQFIFQYYREEENGRGNFPPRFSGLQFPNYSSELNVNALELDDSALYLCASSVLGGQGHYEQYFGPGTRLTVT.

This sequence joins TRBV10-3 and TRBJ1-6, with a weak D call TRBD1 (5 bases). Germline V gives CDR1 ENHRY, CDR2 SYGVKD. This CDR3 is built from 12 residues. CDR3 DNA: TGTGGGGGGGGGAGGAAGGGTTCACCCCTCCACTTT. Protein product: CGGGRKGSPLHF.

The chain carries TRBV7-2 and TRBJ2-5, with 8 bases lining up with TRBD2. In germline, CDR1 is SGHTA, CDR2 FQGNSA. The CDR3 covers 16 residues. Unmatched junction bases numbered 8, after V lost 0 bases and J lost 5 bases. The CDR3 here is CASSLAGGARVETQYF. CDR3 in DNA: TGTGCCAGCAGCTTAGCCGGGGGGGCCCGAGTGGAGACCCAGTACTTC.

V usage is TRBV7-8 and J usage is TRBJ2-5; maybe TRBD2 (5 bases). The CDR3 is 13 residues long. V lost 5 bases and J lost 2, with 9 bases in between. Germline CDR1 and CDR2: SGHVS and FQNEAQ. The CDR3: CASSPGRQETQYF. The CDR3 DNA is TGTGCCAGCAGCCCGGGAAGACAAGAGACCCAGTACTTC.

The chain is built from TRBV5-8 and TRBJ2-3, with a tentative D call TRBD2 (5 bases). Germline V gene sequence: CDR1 SGHTS, CDR2 YDEGEE. V dropped 1 base and J dropped 4 bases, with 16 bases sitting between them. CDR3 length: 16 amino acids. CDR3 bases: TGTGCCAGCAGCTTGCCGTTCGGGAACACAGCAGATACGCAGTATTTT. This encodes CASSLPFGNTADTQYF.

V usage is TRBV19 and J usage is TRBJ1-3; D gene uncertain. Deletions cut 5 bases from V and 7 bases from J, with 12 bases between. This CDR3 region has 13 residues. Germline-derived CDR1 and CDR2 are LNHDA and SQIVND (reference sequence). The CDR3 sequence: CASSYPWGNTIYF. As DNA, the CDR3 is TGTGCCAGTAGTTACCCATGGGGTAACACCATATATTTT.

The rearrangement uses TRBV9 and TRBJ1-6; 7 nucleotides line up with TRBD1. Germline trimming cut 3 bases from V and 3 bases from J; bases unmatched to any gene: 9. The CDR3 totals 17 residues. Germline values: CDR1 SGDLS, CDR2 YYNGEE. CDR3 DNA sequence: TGTGCCAGCAGCGGAAAACAGGGGTCCTACTATAATTCACCCCTCCACTTT. Translation: CASSGKQGSYYNSPLHF.

This chain connects TRBV18 to TRBJ2-7; D may be TRBD1 or TRBD2 (5 bases each). Per the germline V gene, CDR1 is KGHSH and CDR2 is LQKENI. Trimming took off 5 bases at V and 3 bases at J, with 14 bases between the two ends. This CDR3 has 14 residues. DNA for the CDR3: TGTGCCAGCTCAGATAGGGTGGGGGACTACGAGCAGTACTTC. Its translation: CASSDRVGDYEQYF.

V and J are TRBV7-8 and TRBJ2-7, with TRBD2 as a possible D gene (6 bases). CDR1 and CDR2 (germline): SGHVS, FQNEAQ. The CDR3 consists of 12 residues. Trimming left V 5 bases short and J 7 bases short, with 12 bases between. This chain's CDR3 is CASSPPRGEQYF. CDR3 sequence (DNA): TGTGCCAGCAGCCCGCCTCGGGGGGAGCAGTACTTC.